This TCR beta chain was captured in a study of shared clonotypes between healthy human individuals (TCRdb year 2020). Some background on the complete study: A few men and two women, aged 18 to 49 years, made up the cohort. For each donor, CD4 naive and CD4 memory were each given three plates, CD8 naive was given two plates, and CD8 memory was given one plate. Blood TCR repertoires of roughly five healthy adults were deeply sequenced to estimate repertoire size and the extent of clonotype sharing between individuals. To increase sequencing depth and limit assay-specific biases, different laboratories used diverse techniques to prepare libraries and sequence TCR repertoires. Between about 0.94 and 10 billion PBMCs per donor were obtained by leukapheresis. What the research found in general, with its limitations: Higher generation probabilities were observed for clonotypes shared by all four sorted-subset donors than for non-shared clonotypes. Sampling was restricted to blood, and TCR repertoires in tissues likely differ from the TCR repertoires found in blood. Naive subsets generally had larger estimated clonotype richness than memory subsets. Pairwise subsampling led to the expectation that sequencing depth would affect the degree of clonotype sharing among donors. Across several donors, about 4.5% of naive CD4, around 3.3% of naive CD8, roughly 2.2% of memory CD4, and about 0.4% of memory CD8 clonotypes were shared. Incomplete sequencing was indicated by rarefaction of sorted-subset datasets, despite the large sequencing depth. The small number of donors limited the genetic and exposure-history diversity represented.

Using the deep immunoSEQ assay, TCR CDR3 regions were amplified from genomic DNA by multiplex PCR. For each cell subset, the extracted genomic DNA was distributed evenly across all wells of several immunoSEQ 96-well plates, and each plate served as one replicate. For sorted subsets, about 200 ng genomic DNA, equal to some 30,000 T cell genomes, was loaded into each replicate PCR. Purified libraries were measured with a Qubit 3.0 fluorometer, size-checked on a Bioanalyzer 2100, and measured again with the KAPA Library Quantification kit. A separate single-read 150-cycle Illumina NextSeq 550 flow cell was used to sequence each immunoSEQ 96-well plate. The authors processed their data as follows. Because only junctional sequences without quality scores were contained in the immunoSEQ output, filtering matching that applied to full-length reads could not be performed. Sequences were annotated with PyIR, a Python wrapper for IgBLAST v1.9, using IMGT germline references to assign V/J genes and CDR3. Any read was removed if the V/J assignment was weak (E-value above 1e-6), the CDR3 was missing, or the read contained stop codons, out-of-frame junctions, or ambiguous translated residues. A V3J clonotype was defined by an identical inferred V gene, J gene, and CDR3 amino acid sequence. Percentage overlap between repertoires was calculated by dividing the number of shared unique clonotypes by the size of the smaller repertoire. Three approaches were used to assess repertoire richness: RTK rarefaction, the Chao1 estimator, and Recon v2.1 estimates of unobserved clonotypes. OLGA was used to compute generation probabilities for all TCRbeta clonotypes that the gDNA method yielded from four donors. Held by TCRdb, this immuneACCESS table contains in-frame sequences only and omits some clones. Under half of the omission traces to an unresolved V gene where checked; the cause of the rest is unknown. D and trimming come from the DNA, and the V and J calls and clone size come from that table. This sample has roughly 700,000 clones in its table, and roughly 88% of those were observed once. The ten biggest clones cover 34% of the sample.

In the case of this clone: It lacks a known antigen. An end of the junction differs from the germline gene, which may be a read error.

The donors were healthy, HIV-negative adults who had no recently reported acute infections or vaccinations. All donors were Caucasian adults living in Nashville, Tennessee, USA. CD8 memory samples combined magnetically selected CD45RO+ cells with CCR7-negative CD45RA+ effector memory (TemRA) cells. Blood was collected by leukapheresis, and PBMCs were isolated by Ficoll-Histopaque density gradient centrifugation and then cryopreserved in liquid nitrogen vapor phase. Purity and quantity of every magnetically sorted T cell population were checked by analytical flow cytometry. Genomic DNA was isolated from every sorted fraction and measured by UV absorbance on a Nanodrop 2000c. Reading from cysteine to phenylalanine, the CDR3 counts 13 amino acids. Left in the record is the CDR3 DNA by itself, 39 bases read in frame from the first base. CDR1 and CDR2 were assigned from the germline V gene as SGDLS and YYNGEE.

The sequence is built from TRBV9 and TRBJ2-1; the D region possibly corresponds to TRBD2 (5 bases align). The sequence was obtained from a man younger than 35 in good health. Some clones in this sample may be carry-over from other donors' samples. Material: memory CD8+ T cells from PBMCs. Taken with the paper, the label for cell subset or site translates to: CD45RO+ cells pooled with CCR7-negative TemRA cells. The CDR3 has the sequence CASSGSGYSEQFF. The DNA sequence reads TGTGCCAGCAGCGGGAGCGGTTACAGTGAGCAGTTCTTC.